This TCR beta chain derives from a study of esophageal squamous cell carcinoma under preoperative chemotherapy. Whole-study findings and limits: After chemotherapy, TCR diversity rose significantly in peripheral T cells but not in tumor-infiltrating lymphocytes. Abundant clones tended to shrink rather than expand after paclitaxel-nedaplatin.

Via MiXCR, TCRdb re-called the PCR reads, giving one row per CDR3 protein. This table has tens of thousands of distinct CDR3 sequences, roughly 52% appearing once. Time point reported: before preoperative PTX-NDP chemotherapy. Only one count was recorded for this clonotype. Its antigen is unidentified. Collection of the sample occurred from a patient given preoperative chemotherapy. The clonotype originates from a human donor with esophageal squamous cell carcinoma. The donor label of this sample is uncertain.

This CDR3 reads CASSSDGPADTQYF. DNA for the CDR3: TGTGCCAGCAGCTCAGACGGTCCCGCAGATACGCAGTACTTC. The V gene is TRBV7-2, the J gene TRBJ2-3; D remains ambiguous. Judging by the DNA end, TRBJ2-7 fits better; the J call may be wrong. The germline V gene has CDR1 SGHTA and CDR2 FQGNSA. The length of the CDR3 is 14 residues.